This entry lists 18 T cell receptor beta chains sequenced from one sample in a study of blood T cell repertoires in COVID-19. Assay: immunoSEQ multiplex PCR; the TCRdb copy retains only in-frame clones and omits some. Among some 500,000 clones, about 89% were seen once, and the ten largest hold 7.8%. Sequenced input: peripheral blood. The receptors stem from a woman in her fifties or sixties with COVID-19, enrolled during active disease.

The chain couples TRBV2 to TRBJ2-3, with 10 bases fitting TRBD2. Trimming took 5 bases from V and 5 from J; bases not matched to a gene: 13. Per germline, CDR1 SNHLY and CDR2 FYNNEI. This CDR3 has 17 amino acids. In nucleotides, the CDR3 is TGTGCCAGCAGTCCATCTCTAGCGGGGGTAACGGAAGATACGCAGTATTTT. Its protein is CASSPSLAGVTEDTQYF.

J is TRBJ1-1 and V is TRBV11-2, with D possibly TRBD1 on 5 matching bases. The V gene lost 5 bases and the J gene lost 0 bases, with 25 bases spanning the gap. The CDR3 sequence is 19 residues long. The germline gives CDR1 SGHAT, CDR2 FQNNGV. CDR3 sequence reads: CASSLTGGNGWAMNTEAFF. The CDR3 DNA sequence: TGTGCCAGCAGCCTGACGGGGGGGAATGGGTGGGCAATGAACACTGAAGCTTTCTTT.

The chain recombines TRBV28 with TRBJ1-5; D is ambiguous. This CDR3 has 15 amino acids. The V end was cut by 6 bases, the J end by 11 bases, with 23 bases between. The germline CDR1 and CDR2 sequences are MDHEN and SYDVKM. The CDR3 spells CASRTLDARSWSQHF. The CDR3 DNA follows: TGTGCCAGCAGGACACTCGATGCCAGGTCCTGGTCCCAGCATTTT.

On this clone itself: This CDR3 is also generated by other DNA sequences in the sample. The V and J genes are TRBV5-1 and TRBJ1-3, with D possibly being TRBD1 (5 bases). Trimming cost V 3 bases and J 0 bases, with 7 bases left between them. This CDR3 has 14 residues. CDR1 and CDR2 (germline): SGHRS, YFSETQ. This CDR3 is CASSSTVSGNTIYF. Here the CDR3 DNA reads TGCGCCAGCAGCTCGACAGTCTCTGGAAACACCATATATTTT.

This rearrangement joins TRBV27 to TRBJ2-2, with TRBD1 identical over 10 bases. This CDR3 region has 17 residues. With V trimmed by 6 bases and J by 8 bases, 15 bases remained unmatched. The germline V gene encodes CDR1 MNHEY and CDR2 SMNVEV (reference sequence). The CDR3 protein is CASRDRGSRTFVGELFF. In nucleotides, the CDR3 is TGTGCCAGCAGGGACAGGGGGTCCCGAACTTTCGTGGGGGAGCTGTTTTTT.

The chain combines TRBV15 with TRBJ1-5, with a weak D call TRBD1 (5 bases). Germline lookup yields CDR1 LNHNV and CDR2 YYDKDF (reference sequence). The CDR3 runs 15 residues. V lost 5 bases and J 2 bases, leaving 13 bases between the germline ends. CDR3 bases: TGTGCCACCAGCTCCAGCAGGGCTGGCAATCAGCCCCAGCATTTT. The encoded protein is CATSSSRAGNQPQHF.

This sequence joins TRBV30 and TRBJ1-2; 7 bases are a match to TRBD1. Germline assignment: CDR1 GTSNPN and CDR2 SVGIG (reference sequence). Trimming at V came to 3 bases and at J to 6 bases, leaving 7 bases not matched to a gene. The CDR3 is 13 amino acids. The CDR3 here is CAWRTGLGDGYTF. The DNA of the CDR3 is TGTGCCTGGAGGACAGGGTTGGGAGATGGCTACACCTTC.

This clone has just a few counts. The sample carries other DNA sequences with the same CDR3. V is TRBV30 and J is TRBJ1-2; a possible D gene is TRBD1 (6 bases). V lost 4 bases and J lost 5, with 11 bases in between. The CDR3 has 12 amino acids. In germline, CDR1 is GTSNPN, CDR2 SVGIG (reference sequence). The CDR3 spells CAWKGGGYGYTF. In DNA form, the CDR3 reads TGTGCCTGGAAGGGAGGGGGATATGGCTACACCTTC.

J is TRBJ2-1 and V is TRBV18, with 7 bases that match TRBD2. Per germline, CDR1 KGHSH and CDR2 LQKENI. J lost 5 bases, V lost 2 bases, and 6 bases had no gene match. This CDR3 has 15 residues. CDR3: CASSPGGGTDNEQFF. The DNA of the CDR3 is TGTGCCAGCTCACCAGGGGGGGGGACTGACAATGAGCAGTTCTTC.

The chain carries TRBV27 and TRBJ1-2; D is perhaps TRBD1 (6 bases). Germline values: CDR1 MNHEY, CDR2 SMNVEV (reference sequence). This CDR3 region has 14 residues. Trimming took off 7 bases at V and 8 bases at J, with 20 bases between the two ends. CDR3 amino acids: CASTTGGGAKGYTF. CDR3 nucleotide sequence: TGTGCCAGCACCACTGGTGGGGGCGCGAAAGGCTACACCTTC.

Worth noting for this clone: The junction departs from the called germline gene at one end, perhaps through a read error. This chain joins TRBV27 and TRBJ1-3, with D hard to call. Per germline, CDR1 MNHEY and CDR2 SMNVEV (reference sequence). The CDR3 loop spans 13 amino acids. CDR3 bases: TGTGCCAGCAGTTTGAGGGTTGGACACACCATATATTTT. Residues: CASSLRVGHTIYF.

The chain links TRBV7-9 to TRBJ2-1; the match to TRBD1 covers 8 bases. Unmatched junction bases numbered 14, after V lost 8 bases and J lost 8 bases. The CDR3 sequence is 15 residues long. Germline V lookup: CDR1 SEHNR, CDR2 FQNEAQ (reference sequence). CDR3 bases: TGTGCCAGCCCCTTGGCGACAGGGGTCGAGGATGAGCAGTTCTTC. Encoded protein: CASPLATGVEDEQFF.

This chain uses TRBV6-4 with TRBJ2-7; D might be TRBD1 (6 bases). The CDR3 contains 13 residues. Trimming removed 11 bases at V and 0 bases at J, with 14 bases between. CDR1 and CDR2 (germline): MRHNA, SNTAGT. The CDR3 loop is CAGVKGDSYEQYF. CDR3 DNA sequence: TGTGCCGGCGTCAAGGGGGACTCCTACGAGCAGTACTTC.

The chain carries TRBV3-1 (or the pseudogene TRBV3-2) and TRBJ2-7, with D maybe TRBD2 (5 bases). Germline assignment: CDR1 LGHDT and CDR2 YNNKEL (reference sequence). The CDR3 is made up of 14 amino acids. Trimming stripped 4 bases from V and 3 bases from J, with 13 bases between. The CDR3 DNA reads as TGTGCCAGCAGCCCCCGGGAAAGGATCTACGAGCAGTACTTC. This codes for CASSPRERIYEQYF.

V gene TRBV24-1 combines with J gene TRBJ1-1, with D possibly matching TRBD1 (5 bases). V was shortened by 5 bases and J by 1 base, with 10 bases between the two germline ends. Germline V gene data show CDR1 as KGHDR and CDR2 as SFDVKD. The CDR3 runs to 14 residues. The CDR3, as DNA: TGTGCCACCAGTGGTAGTACAGGGAACACTGAAGCTTTCTTT. Translation gives CATSGSTGNTEAFF.

This clone has only one observation. This chain uses TRBV7-9 with TRBJ2-7; D not certain. Trimming pared 4 bases from V and 5 bases from J, leaving 9 bases between. The V gene's germline CDR1 is SEHNR and CDR2 FQNEAQ (reference sequence). This CDR3 comprises 12 residues. Here the CDR3 DNA reads TGTGCCAGCAGCTCACAGTGGAACGAGCAGTACTTC. This gives the protein CASSSQWNEQYF.

This clone was picked up one time. V is TRBV27 and J is TRBJ1-1; TRBD1 aligns across 7 bases. The junction had 4 bases not matched to a gene; V was cut back by 8 bases and J by 1 base. CDR1 is MNHEY, CDR2 SMNVEV, per germline (reference sequence). The length of the CDR3 is 13 residues. The CDR3 sequence is CASRQGRNTEAFF. The CDR3 DNA is TGTGCCAGCCGACAGGGACGGAACACTGAAGCTTTCTTT.

The chain couples TRBV29-1 to TRBJ1-1; D remains unclear. Trimming took 0 bases from V and 5 from J, leaving 10 bases between them. Germline V CDR1 and CDR2: SQVTM, ANQGSEA. The CDR3 is 13 amino acids. The CDR3 sequence: CSVEDHPGTEAFF. The CDR3 DNA reads as TGCAGCGTTGAAGATCATCCGGGGACTGAAGCTTTCTTT.